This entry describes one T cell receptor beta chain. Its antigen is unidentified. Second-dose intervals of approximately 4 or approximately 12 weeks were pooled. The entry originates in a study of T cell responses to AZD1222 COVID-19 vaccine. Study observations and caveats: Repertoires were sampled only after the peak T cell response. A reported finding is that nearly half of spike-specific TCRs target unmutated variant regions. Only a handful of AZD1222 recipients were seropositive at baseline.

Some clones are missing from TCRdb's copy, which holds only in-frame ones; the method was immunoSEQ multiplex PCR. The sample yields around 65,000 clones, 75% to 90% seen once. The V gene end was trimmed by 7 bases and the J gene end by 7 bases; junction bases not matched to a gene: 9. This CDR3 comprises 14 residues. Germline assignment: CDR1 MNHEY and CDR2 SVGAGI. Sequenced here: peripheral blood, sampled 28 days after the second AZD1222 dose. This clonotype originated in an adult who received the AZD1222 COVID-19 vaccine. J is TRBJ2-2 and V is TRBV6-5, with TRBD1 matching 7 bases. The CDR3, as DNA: TGTGCCAGCAAGGTCGGGACAGAAGGCGGGGAGCTGTTTTTT. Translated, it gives CASKVGTEGGELFF.